The clone carrying this T cell receptor beta chain was observed once. Its antigen is still unknown. These data originate in a study of cytomegalovirus exposure and HLA in healthy donors. Primers for the PCR totalled 60 Vbeta and 13 Jbeta. In the study's own analysis: A later analysis counted 65 million to 80 million unique TCR beta chains, some 12 million shared. Repertoires were generated with immunoSEQ multiplex PCR, while TCRdb's copy carries only in-frame clones and drops some. Clone size and the V and J calls come from that table; the DNA yielded D and trimming. Among 120,000 to 150,000 clones listed, about 79% were seen once. Germline V gene lookup returns CDR1 SGHVS and CDR2 FNYEAQ. The CDR3 contains 15 residues. V shed 4 bases, J shed 3 bases, and the junction held 6 bases outside the gene matches. Study conclusions and caveats: Analysis was performed later, and it showed HLA-associated TCR beta chains to be more clonally expanded than equally common others.

The clonotype comes from a male donor in good health and CMV-seronegative. The chain joins TRBV7-6 to TRBJ2-7, with TRBD1 matching 10 bases. Source material: PBMCs. The DNA of the CDR3 is TGTGCCAGCAGCTCCGGACAGGGGGGAGGCTACGAGCAGTACTTC. Translated, it gives CASSSGQGGGYEQYF.